The 12 T cell receptor beta chains below were found in one sample sequenced in a study of breast tumors, draining lymph nodes, adjacent tissues. Each CDR3 protein is one row after TCRdb ran MiXCR on the multiplex PCR reads. The sample lists about 230,000 distinct CDR3 sequences; approximately 29% were seen once. Samples came from axillary lymph nodes draining the breast cancer. The sequenced material came from axillary lymph node tissue. These receptors all stem from a female donor with breast cancer. Some clones in this sample may be carry-over from other donors' samples.

The chain joins TRBV20-1 to TRBJ2-6; no clear D. Germline CDR1 and CDR2: DFQATT and SNEGSKA (reference sequence). V was cut by 0 bases and J by 4 bases, with 4 bases left in between. The CDR3 runs to 13 residues. Here the CDR3 reads CSARDRGANVLTF. The CDR3 DNA reads TGCAGTGCTAGAGACAGGGGGGCCAACGTCCTGACTTTC.

Turning to this clonotype: A much larger clone lies one base from this, so it may be a read error. The rearrangement joins TRBV7-3 to TRBJ2-5; D is possibly TRBD2 (6 bases). Germline V gene sequence: CDR1 SGHTA, CDR2 FQGTGA. The CDR3 length is 15 residues. CDR3 DNA sequence: TGTGCCAGCAGCGCGATCCCGGGAGTCCAAGAGACCCAGCACTTC. This codes for CASSAIPGVQETQHF.

The table lists this clonotype with a count of one. One end of the junction varies from germline; a read error may be responsible. The CDR3 sequence is CASGRPRAGVNEQFF. CDR3 nucleotide sequence: TGTGCTAGTGGCCGCCCCCGAGCGGGAGTAAATGAGCAATTCTTC. V usage is TRBV12-5 and J usage is TRBJ2-1; TRBD2 matches at 8 bases. Germline V CDR1 and CDR2: LGHNT, FRNRAP. This CDR3 comprises 15 residues.

J is TRBJ2-4 and V is TRBV5-1, with 13 bases aligning to TRBD2. The DNA end lines up better with TRBJ2-7; the J call may be wrong. Germline-derived CDR1 and CDR2 are SGHRS and YFSETQ. CDR3 length: 15 residues. The CDR3 coding sequence is TGCGCCAGCAGCTTGGGGGGACTAGCGGGATACGAGCAGTACTTC. Its translation is CASSLGGLAGYEQYF.

The chain employs TRBV6-5 and TRBJ1-1; 9 nucleotides agree with TRBD1. The CDR3 contains 15 residues. J was trimmed by 5 bases and V by 6 bases; bases with no gene match: 10. From germline, CDR1 is MNHEY and CDR2 SVGAGI. CDR3 nucleotides: TGTGCCAGCAGAAAACCGGGACAGGGAGGTACTGAAGCTTTCTTT. Its translation: CASRKPGQGGTEAFF.

This clonotype was observed at least ten times. This chain connects TRBV20-1 to TRBJ2-7; 9 bases agree with TRBD1. The trim removed 4 bases at V and 5 bases at J, leaving 9 bases unmatched. Looked up from germline, CDR1 is DFQATT and CDR2 is SNEGSKA (reference sequence). The CDR3 extends over 14 amino acids. CDR3 loop: CSAISDRGRNEQYF. In nucleotides, the CDR3 is TGCAGTGCTATAAGCGACAGGGGGAGAAACGAGCAGTACTTC.

Comment on this clonotype: A read error is likely, as this CDR3 ends without the conserved phenylalanine or tryptophan. This sequence joins TRBV7-8 and TRBJ2-1; D gene unclear. CDR3 length equals 14 residues. Germline lookup yields CDR1 SGHVS and CDR2 FQNEAQ. Trimming removed 5 bases at V and 0 bases at J, with 8 bases between. The CDR3 region is CASSVGDSYNEQFR. The DNA for the CDR3 is TGTGCCAGCAGCGTCGGAGACTCCTACAATGAGCAGTTCAGA.

This clonotype was seen many times. CDR3 region: CASSVSGGTNQPQHF. For the CDR3, the DNA is TGTGCCAGCAGCGTCTCCGGGGGAACCAATCAGCCCCAGCATTTT. The chain recombines TRBV9 with TRBJ1-5, with D possibly being TRBD1 (5 bases). The V and J ends lost 2 bases and 3 bases respectively, with 12 bases between them. CDR1 is SGDLS and CDR2 is YYNGEE in the germline V gene. CDR3 length: 15 amino acids.

This chain uses TRBV20-1 with TRBJ2-3; TRBD2 aligns across 10 bases. The germline CDR1 and CDR2 sequences are DFQATT and SNEGSKA (reference sequence). The CDR3 has 14 amino acids. J was trimmed by 3 bases and V by 3 bases; bases with no gene match: 3. The CDR3: CSASTSGKTDTQYF. CDR3 bases: TGCAGTGCTAGTACTAGCGGGAAAACAGATACGCAGTATTTT.

This clonotype has a handful of counts. The chain carries TRBV6-6 and TRBJ1-5, with 9 nucleotides matching TRBD1. The CDR3 totals 16 residues. J was trimmed by 6 bases and V by 5 bases; bases with no gene match: 11. Germline values: CDR1 MNHNY, CDR2 SVGAGI (reference sequence). The CDR3 loop reads CASSHLGDRAFQPQHF. The CDR3 coding sequence is TGTGCCAGCAGTCACTTGGGGGACAGGGCTTTTCAGCCCCAGCATTTT.

Ten or more counts support this clonotype. This chain joins TRBV2 and TRBJ1-1; D remains unclear. This CDR3 spans 14 amino acids. Germline lookup yields CDR1 SNHLY and CDR2 FYNNEI. The V gene lost 4 bases and the J gene lost 4 bases, with 13 bases spanning the gap. The CDR3 loop is CASSGRRSITEAFF. DNA for the CDR3: TGTGCCAGCAGTGGTAGGCGGAGTATCACTGAAGCTTTCTTT.

The CDR3 DNA reads as TGTGCCAGCAGCCAAGAGGGCAGGGGATGGTCAGATACGCAGTATTTT. This sequence encodes CASSQEGRGWSDTQYF. This sequence joins TRBV3-1 and TRBJ2-3; D is possibly TRBD1 (6 bases). Trimming cost V 0 bases and J 4 bases, with 14 bases left between them. Germline V gene lookup returns CDR1 LGHDT and CDR2 YNNKEL (reference sequence). The CDR3 contains 16 residues.